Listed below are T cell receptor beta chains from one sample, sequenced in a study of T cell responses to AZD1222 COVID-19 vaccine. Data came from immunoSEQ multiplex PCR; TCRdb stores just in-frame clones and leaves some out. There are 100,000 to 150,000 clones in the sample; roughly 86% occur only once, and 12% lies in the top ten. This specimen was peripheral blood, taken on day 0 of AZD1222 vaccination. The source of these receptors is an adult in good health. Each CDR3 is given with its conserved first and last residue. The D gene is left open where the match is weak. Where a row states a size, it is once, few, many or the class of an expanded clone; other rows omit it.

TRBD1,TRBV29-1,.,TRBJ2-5,CSLKRGTGGLGTQYF,TGCAGCTTAAAACGGGGGACAGGGGGCCTGGGGACCCAGTACTTC
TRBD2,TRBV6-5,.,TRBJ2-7,CASSYSGAGVNYEQYF,TGTGCCAGCAGTTACTCAGGAGCGGGAGTAAACTACGAGCAGTACTTC
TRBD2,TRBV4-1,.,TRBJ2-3,CASSKTSSGTDTQYF,TGCGCCAGCAGCAAGACTAGCTCGGGCACAGATACGCAGTATTTT
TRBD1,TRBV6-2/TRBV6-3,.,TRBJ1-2,CASSHGTVAYYGYTF,TGTGCCAGCAGTCACGGGACAGTAGCCTACTATGGCTACACCTTC
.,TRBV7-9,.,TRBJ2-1,CASSLVGSDNEQFF,TGTGCCAGCAGCTTAGTCGGGAGTGACAATGAGCAGTTCTTC
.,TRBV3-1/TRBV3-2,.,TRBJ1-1,CASSQDRGKRLNTEAFF,TGTGCCAGCAGCCAAGATCGAGGGAAAAGACTGAACACTGAAGCTTTCTTT
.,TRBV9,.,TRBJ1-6,CASSVESGHINSPLHF,TGTGCCAGCAGCGTAGAGTCTGGACACATTAATTCACCCCTCCACTTT
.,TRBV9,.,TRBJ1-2,CASSVVSGSRYTF,TGTGCCAGCAGCGTAGTTTCAGGGTCCCGCTACACCTTC
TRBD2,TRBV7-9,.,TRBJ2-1,CASSLTGGAANEQFF,TGTGCCAGCAGCTTAACCGGGGGGGCTGCCAATGAGCAGTTCTTC
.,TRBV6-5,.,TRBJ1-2,CASISGLMFGYTF,TGTGCCAGCATTTCAGGGCTTATGTTTGGCTACACCTTC
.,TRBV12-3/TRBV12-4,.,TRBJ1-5,CASSFERNQPQHF,TGTGCCAGCAGTTTCGAGCGAAATCAGCCCCAGCATTTT
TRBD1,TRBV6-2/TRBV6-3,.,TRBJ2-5,CASSYVDRGRETQYF,TGTGCCAGCAGTTACGTGGACAGGGGGCGGGAGACCCAGTACTTC
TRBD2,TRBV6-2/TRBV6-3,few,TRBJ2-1,CASSLLAGVGNEQFF,TGTGCCAGCAGCCTACTAGCGGGTGTAGGCAATGAGCAGTTCTTC
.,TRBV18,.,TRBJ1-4,CASSPPGQYNEKLFF,TGTGCCAGCTCACCCCCGGGGCAGTATAATGAAAAACTGTTTTTT
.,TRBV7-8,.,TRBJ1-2,CASSLDPAGAYGYTF,TGTGCCAGCAGCCTCGACCCGGCCGGGGCCTATGGCTACACCTTC
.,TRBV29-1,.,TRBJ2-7,CSVVDHEQYF,TGCAGCGTTGTGGATCACGAGCAGTACTTC
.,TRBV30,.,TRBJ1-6,CAWRSWQPNSPLHF,TGTGCCTGGAGGAGCTGGCAGCCTAATTCACCCCTCCACTTT
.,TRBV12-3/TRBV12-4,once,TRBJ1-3,CASSFTTGNTIYF,TGTGCCAGCAGTTTTACAACCGGAAACACCATATATTTT
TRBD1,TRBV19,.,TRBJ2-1,CASSSRDSFYNEQFF,TGTGCCAGTAGTAGCCGGGACAGCTTCTACAATGAGCAGTTCTTC
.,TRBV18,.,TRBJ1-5,CASSQDSPSNQPQHF,TGTGCCAGCTCACAGGACAGCCCTTCAAATCAGCCCCAGCATTTT
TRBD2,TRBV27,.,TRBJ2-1,CASSPLRGDSYNEQFF,TGTGCCAGCAGTCCCCTGCGGGGGGACTCCTACAATGAGCAGTTCTTC
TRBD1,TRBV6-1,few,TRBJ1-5,CASSENLFSGGQPQHF,TGTGCCAGCAGTGAAAACCTCTTTTCAGGGGGACAGCCCCAGCATTTT
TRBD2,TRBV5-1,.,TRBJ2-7,CASSLVAGETYEQYF,TGCGCCAGCAGCTTGGTAGCGGGGGAGACCTACGAGCAGTACTTC
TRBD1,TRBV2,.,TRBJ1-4,CASSDVPGQGEVEKLFF,TGTGCCAGCAGTGACGTCCCGGGACAGGGGGAGGTTGAAAAACTGTTTTTT
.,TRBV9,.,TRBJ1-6,CASSPMGGGGSPLHF,TGTGCCAGCAGCCCCATGGGGGGGGGAGGCTCACCCCTCCACTTT
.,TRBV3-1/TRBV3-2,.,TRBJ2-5,CASSPGAGDEETQYF,TGTGCCAGCAGCCCCGGGGCAGGGGATGAAGAGACCCAGTACTTC
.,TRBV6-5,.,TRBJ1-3,CASRLGRAGNTIYF,TGTGCCAGCAGACTCGGCCGGGCTGGAAACACCATATATTTT
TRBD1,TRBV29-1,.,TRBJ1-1,CSVREGALDTEAFF,TGCAGCGTTCGGGAGGGGGCTTTGGACACTGAAGCTTTCTTT
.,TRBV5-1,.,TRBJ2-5,CASSNEPETQYF,TGCGCCAGCAGCAACGAGCCAGAGACCCAGTACTTC
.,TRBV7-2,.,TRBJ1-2,CASRRDITAYGYTF,TGTGCCAGCAGAAGGGACATAACGGCATATGGCTACACCTTC
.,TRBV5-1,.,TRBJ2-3,CASSLGTQGSTQYF,TGCGCCAGCAGCTTGGGGACACAGGGATCTACGCAGTATTTT
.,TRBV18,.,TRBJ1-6,CASSPREAPYNSPLHF,TGTGCCAGCTCACCCCGAGAGGCCCCTTATAATTCACCCCTCCACTTT
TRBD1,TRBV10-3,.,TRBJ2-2,CAISAGQGINGELFF,TGTGCCATCAGCGCGGGACAGGGGATAAACGGGGAGCTGTTTTTT
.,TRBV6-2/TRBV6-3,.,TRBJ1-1,CASSYRGSNTEAFF,TGTGCCAGCAGTTATAGGGGATCGAACACTGAAGCTTTCTTT
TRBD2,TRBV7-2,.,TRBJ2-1,CASSFGGAGEQFF,TGTGCCAGCAGCTTCGGGGGGGCCGGCGAGCAGTTCTTC
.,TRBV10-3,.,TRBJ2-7,CAISESAGATYEQYF,TGTGCCATCAGTGAGTCGGCGGGTGCTACCTACGAGCAGTACTTC
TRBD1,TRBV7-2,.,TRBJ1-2,CASSPQGARGYTF,TGTGCCAGCAGCCCACAGGGGGCGCGGGGCTACACCTTC
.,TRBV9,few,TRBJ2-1,CASSVSSIHNEQFF,TGTGCCAGCAGCGTAAGTAGTATCCACAATGAGCAGTTCTTC
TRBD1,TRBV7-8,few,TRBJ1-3,CASSIDRAGNTIYF,TGTGCCAGCAGCATCGACAGGGCTGGAAACACCATATATTTT
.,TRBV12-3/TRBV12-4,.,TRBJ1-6,CASSFQENSPLHF,TGTGCCAGCAGTTTTCAGGAAAATTCACCCCTCCACTTT
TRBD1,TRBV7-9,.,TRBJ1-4,CASSGLTRDRGFDEKLFF,TGTGCCAGCAGCGGATTAACCCGGGACAGGGGGTTTGATGAAAAACTGTTTTTT
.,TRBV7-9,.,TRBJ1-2,CASSLGPDYGYTF,TGTGCCAGCAGCTTAGGCCCAGACTATGGCTACACCTTC
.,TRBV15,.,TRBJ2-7,CATSDRGRPQTFEQYF,TGTGCCACCAGCGACCGGGGTAGACCCCAAACTTTCGAGCAGTACTTC
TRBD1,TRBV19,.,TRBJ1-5,CASAPDRGNQPQHF,TGTGCCAGTGCTCCGGACAGGGGGAACCAGCCCCAGCATTTT
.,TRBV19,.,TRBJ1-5,CASSISGGNQPQHF,TGTGCCAGTAGTATTTCCGGGGGCAATCAGCCCCAGCATTTT
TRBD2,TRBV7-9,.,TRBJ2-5,CASSSGLARETQYF,TGTGCCAGCAGCTCCGGACTAGCACGAGAGACCCAGTACTTC
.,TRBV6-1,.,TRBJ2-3,CASSDYGRGSTDTQYF,TGTGCCAGCAGTGATTACGGGCGGGGCAGCACAGATACGCAGTATTTT
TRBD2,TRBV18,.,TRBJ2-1,CASSPPGTSGNEQFF,TGTGCCAGCTCACCACCGGGGACTAGCGGGAATGAGCAGTTCTTC
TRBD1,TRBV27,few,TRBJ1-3,CASSQYPWQGAGNTIYF,TGTGCCAGCAGTCAGTACCCTTGGCAGGGGGCTGGAAACACCATATATTTT
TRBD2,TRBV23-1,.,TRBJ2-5,CASTSSSGGPEETQYF,TGCGCCAGCACATCCTCTAGCGGGGGGCCTGAAGAGACCCAGTACTTC
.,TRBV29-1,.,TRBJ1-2,CSVVRGRGYGYTF,TGCAGCGTTGTACGGGGCAGGGGCTATGGCTACACCTTC
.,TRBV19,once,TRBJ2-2,CASSTGYANTGELFF,TGTGCCAGTAGCACGGGGTACGCGAACACCGGGGAGCTGTTTTTT
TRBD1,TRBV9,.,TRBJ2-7,CASSERTGGGEQYF,TGTGCCAGCAGCGAACGGACAGGGGGAGGCGAGCAGTACTTC
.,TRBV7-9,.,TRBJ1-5,CASSLANNQPQHF,TGTGCCAGCAGCTTAGCCAACAATCAGCCCCAGCATTTT
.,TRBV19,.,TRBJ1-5,CASRMDSQPQHF,TGTGCCAGTAGGATGGACAGCCAGCCCCAGCATTTT